This TCR beta chain stems from a study of blood T cell repertoires in COVID-19. Some clones are missing from TCRdb's copy, which holds only in-frame ones; the method was immunoSEQ multiplex PCR. The data hold about 220,000 clones, with approximately 83% observed a single time. This clonotype originated in a woman aged 25 to 39 who had recovered from COVID-19. What was sequenced was peripheral blood.

The CDR3 DNA is TGTGCCAGCAGCCAAAAGATTAGGGGGGTAGCGGGGCTTTACAATGAGCAGTTCTTC. Translated, it gives CASSQKIRGVAGLYNEQFF. The chain joins TRBV4-2 to TRBJ2-1; 8 nucleotides line up with TRBD2. The CDR3 totals 19 residues. The trim removed 2 bases at V and 4 bases at J, leaving 16 bases unmatched. CDR1 is LGHNA and CDR2 is YNFKEQ in the germline V gene.